Each of the 13 T cell receptor beta chains below was sequenced from the same sample in a study of brain T cells in children with intractable seizures (dated by TCRdb to 2020 to 2023). Read against the paper, the sample's time point label means: blood from clinic visit 5 months post-surgery; TSC patient then seizure free. Libraries were prepared through the immunoSEQ multiplex PCR assay. The clones in this table, taken by TCRdb from immuneACCESS, are in-frame only. Not every clone is retained; where verified, under half of the shortfall comes from an unresolved V gene, and the cause of the rest is unknown. Present in this sample are hundreds of thousands of clones, over 90% of which were seen just once. The ten largest account for roughly 6% of the sample. Sequencing was performed on peripheral blood, taken less than 6 months after surgery. Every receptor here comes from a boy under two years old with tuberous sclerosis and intractable seizures.

Points on this clone: Other DNA sequences of this sample code for an identical CDR3. The chain employs TRBV18 and TRBJ1-1; D is undetermined. V was shortened by 2 bases and J by 1 base, with 5 bases between the two germline ends. Germline values: CDR1 KGHSH, CDR2 LQKENI. The CDR3 sequence is 13 residues long. CDR3 in amino acids: CASSPSENTEAFF. DNA of the CDR3: TGTGCCAGCTCACCATCGGAGAACACTGAAGCTTTCTTT.

The chain is built from TRBV19 and TRBJ1-5; weak D call: TRBD1 (6 bases). The CDR3 has 15 residues. V shed 11 bases and J shed 6 bases, with 23 bases lying between them. Germline V gene sequence: CDR1 LNHDA, CDR2 SQIVND (reference sequence). The CDR3 DNA sequence: TGTGCCTCAGCCCCTACCGGGGGGGCCGGTCAGCCCCAGCATTTT. The encoded protein is CASAPTGGAGQPQHF. The full variable domain, its missing parts supplied by reference TRBV19 and TRBJ1-5, is DGGITQSPKYLFRKEGQNVTLSCEQNLNHDAMYWYRQDPGQGLRLIYYSQIVNDFQKGDIAEGYSVSREKKESFPLTVTSAQKNPTAFYLCASAPTGGAGQPQHFGDGTRLSIL.

The rearrangement uses TRBV6-1 and TRBJ1-5; 7 bases fit TRBD1. Germline CDR1 MNHNS, CDR2 SASEGT. The ends lost 2 bases at V and 2 bases at J; junction bases unmatched: 3. The CDR3 sequence is 15 residues long. The CDR3 nucleotides read TGTGCCAGCAGTGAAATCACAGGGGGCAATCAGCCCCAGCATTTT. Translated: CASSEITGGNQPQHF.

The gene calls are TRBV5-4 and TRBJ2-5; tentatively, D is TRBD1 or TRBD2 (5 bases each). Germline V gene data show CDR1 as SGHNT and CDR2 as YYREEE (reference sequence). This CDR3 has 14 residues. The germline V and J ends were trimmed by 2 bases and 1 base, with 9 bases remaining between them. CDR3 amino acids: CASSLAGTQETQYF. CDR3 DNA: TGTGCCAGCAGCTTAGCCGGGACCCAAGAGACCCAGTACTTC.

This clone was detected only a few times. The rearrangement links TRBV2 to TRBJ2-2; no firm D call. The germline gives CDR1 SNHLY, CDR2 FYNNEI. The ends were cut back, 3 bases at V and 1 base at J, with 6 bases in the middle. The CDR3 spans 14 residues. As DNA, the CDR3 is TGTGCCAGCAGTGATATCCGGAACACCGGGGAGCTGTTTTTT. Encoded protein: CASSDIRNTGELFF.

The table lists this clone with a count of one. The chain couples TRBV3-1 (or the pseudogene TRBV3-2) to TRBJ2-7; a possible D gene is TRBD2 (6 bases). With 1 base removed from V and 2 bases from J, the gap between germline ends came to 12 bases. This CDR3 is 15 amino acids long. CDR1 and CDR2 from the germline V gene are LGHDT and YNNKEL (reference sequence). CDR3: CASSQGNGRPYEQYF. CDR3 sequence (DNA): TGTGCCAGCAGCCAAGGAAACGGGAGACCCTACGAGCAGTACTTC.

V is TRBV3-1 (or the pseudogene TRBV3-2) and J is TRBJ1-5; 10 bases align to TRBD1. The CDR3 is 17 residues long. Germline values: CDR1 LGHDT, CDR2 YNNKEL (reference sequence). Trimming took 1 base from V and 3 from J; bases not matched to a gene: 6. The CDR3 sequence is CASSQAGQGWVNQPQHF. The DNA of the CDR3 is TGTGCCAGCAGCCAAGCGGGACAGGGGTGGGTCAATCAGCCCCAGCATTTT.

V usage is TRBV30 and J usage is TRBJ1-2; 7 bases align to TRBD1. Germline values: CDR1 GTSNPN, CDR2 SVGIG (reference sequence). The V and J ends lost 0 bases and 7 bases, in that order; junction bases with no gene match: 11. The CDR3 spans 15 residues. The CDR3 nucleotides are TGTGCCTGGAGTGTAACGACAGGGCAGTCCGGTGGCTACACCTTC. Amino acids: CAWSVTTGQSGGYTF.

Here the CDR3 DNA reads TGTGCCAGCAGAGTACAGGAGTTTGGGGAGGGGGAGCAGTTCTTC. It translates to CASRVQEFGEGEQFF. The genes are TRBV6-5 and TRBJ2-1; 7 nucleotides agree with TRBD2. The length of the CDR3 is 15 residues. Trimming took 6 bases from V and 10 from J; bases not matched to a gene: 15. Germline CDR1 and CDR2: MNHEY and SVGAGI.

The rearrangement links TRBV21-1 to TRBJ2-4; the table gives TRBD1 as D, unverified against the DNA. TRBV21-1 is termed a pseudogene. The CDR3 has 14 residues. The CDR3 loop reads CASTKAGRKNIQYF. The CDR3 DNA reads TGTGCCAGCACCAAAGCGGGGCGCAAAAACATTCAGTACTTC.

This clone came up once. The chain couples TRBV3-1 (or the pseudogene TRBV3-2) to TRBJ2-3; 8 nucleotides line up with TRBD1. J was trimmed by 3 bases and V by 4 bases; bases with no gene match: 3. The germline V gene has CDR1 LGHDT and CDR2 YNNKEL (reference sequence). The CDR3 runs 14 residues. The CDR3: CASSPQGATDTQYF. The CDR3 region has the DNA TGTGCCAGCAGCCCCCAGGGGGCAACAGATACGCAGTATTTT.

The gene calls are TRBV7-9 and TRBJ2-5, with D unresolved. Germline assignment: CDR1 SEHNR and CDR2 FQNEAQ (reference sequence). The CDR3 sequence is 15 residues long. The ends were cut back, 1 base at V and 4 bases at J, with 13 bases in the middle. Here the CDR3 DNA reads TGTGCCAGCAGCTTAGGCGCGCGGATTTTAGAGACCCAGTACTTC. Its protein product is CASSLGARILETQYF.

Details on this clone: The same CDR3 is also encoded by other DNA sequences in this sample. The CDR3 DNA sequence: TGTGCCAGCAGCGTAGTGGGTACGAACACCGGGGAGCTGTTTTTT. This gives the protein CASSVVGTNTGELFF. The chain recombines TRBV9 with TRBJ2-2; no clear D gene. Germline CDR1 SGDLS, CDR2 YYNGEE. CDR3 length equals 15 residues. Trimming took 0 bases from V and 0 from J, leaving 6 bases between them.